The 31 T cell receptor beta chains listed next were all sequenced from one sample in a study of siplizumab effects on memory and regulatory T cells. TCRdb's copy holds only in-frame clones and misses some; the assay was immunoSEQ multiplex PCR. This sample has 60,000 to 65,000 clones, with around 80% found just once. The sequenced sample was memory CD4+ T cells sorted from blood. Source of these receptors: a human donor in good health.

The genes are TRBV28 and TRBJ1-1; D possibly corresponds to TRBD1 (6 bases). The CDR3 is made up of 14 amino acids. Germline-derived CDR1 and CDR2 are MDHEN and SYDVKM. V lost 8 bases to trimming and J lost 6 bases, with 19 bases between them. CDR3 DNA sequence: TGTGCCAGCCACGGGCAGGGGATGATCGCTGAAGCTTTCTTT. It specifies CASHGQGMIAEAFF.

The chain recombines TRBV19 with TRBJ1-4; the match to TRBD1 covers 8 bases. V lost 4 bases and J lost 4; bases outside the gene matches: 11. CDR3 length: 17 amino acids. The germline CDR1 and CDR2 sequences are LNHDA and SQIVND (reference sequence). The CDR3 bases are TGTGCCAGTAGTACTTACGTCTCGACAGGGGTTAATGAAAAACTGTTTTTT. Amino acids: CASSTYVSTGVNEKLFF. Combining the CDR3 with reference TRBV19 and TRBJ1-4 gives the whole variable domain DGGITQSPKYLFRKEGQNVTLSCEQNLNHDAMYWYRQDPGQGLRLIYYSQIVNDFQKGDIAEGYSVSREKKESFPLTVTSAQKNPTAFYLCASSTYVSTGVNEKLFFGSGTQLSVL.

This chain joins TRBV5-1 and TRBJ1-5; D remains unclear. CDR1 is SGHRS, CDR2 YFSETQ, per germline. Trimming removed 5 bases at V and 6 bases at J, with 18 bases between. The CDR3 contains 15 residues. The DNA for the CDR3 is TGCGCCAGCAGGGCTTGGGGAGGGCTCCCTCAGCCCCAGCATTTT. It specifies CASRAWGGLPQPQHF.

The V and J genes are TRBV2 and TRBJ2-7, with D maybe TRBD2 (5 bases). The CDR3 has 12 amino acids. The germline gives CDR1 SNHLY, CDR2 FYNNEI. V dropped 6 bases and J dropped 2 bases, with 8 bases sitting between them. The CDR3 region is CASRLGAYEQYF. The CDR3 DNA is TGTGCCAGCAGGCTCGGGGCCTACGAGCAGTACTTC.

The table lists this clone with a count of one. As DNA, the CDR3 is TGTGCTAGTGGTTTACAGGGGGCCTATCAGCCCCAGCATTTT. It is translated as CASGLQGAYQPQHF. V is TRBV12-5 and J is TRBJ1-5, with 9 bases lining up with TRBD1. After removal of 3 bases from V and 5 bases from J, the junction contained 2 bases not matched to a gene. This CDR3 comprises 14 residues. Germline-derived CDR1 and CDR2 are LGHNT and FRNRAP.

The table lists this clone with a count of one. V and J are TRBV27 and TRBJ1-4; perhaps TRBD1 as D (5 bases). The germline gives CDR1 MNHEY, CDR2 SMNVEV (reference sequence). There are 16 residues in the CDR3. V dropped 4 bases and J dropped 0 bases, with 12 bases sitting between them. CDR3 amino acids: CASSSSGITTNEKLFF. CDR3 bases: TGTGCCAGCAGTTCCTCAGGGATTACAACTAATGAAAAACTGTTTTTT.

This chain connects TRBV5-4 to TRBJ2-3; D gene ambiguous. V was shortened by 2 bases and J by 2 bases, with 9 bases between the two germline ends. The CDR3 totals 14 residues. CDR1 is SGHNT, CDR2 YYREEE, per germline (reference sequence). The DNA for the CDR3 is TGTGCCAGCAGCTTTTCCCAGACCACAGATACGCAGTATTTT. The encoded protein is CASSFSQTTDTQYF.

The chain links TRBV15 to TRBJ2-5; D possibly corresponds to TRBD1 (5 bases). The CDR3 is made up of 13 amino acids. Germline V lookup: CDR1 LNHNV, CDR2 YYDKDF (reference sequence). V shed 1 base and J shed 5 bases, with 8 bases lying between them. Here the CDR3 reads CATSRVSGETQYF. DNA of the CDR3: TGTGCCACCAGCAGAGTGTCAGGGGAGACCCAGTACTTC. Based on the CDR3 plus reference TRBV15 and TRBJ2-5, the full variable domain is DAMVIQNPRYQVTQFGKPVTLSCSQTLNHNVMYWYQQKSSQAPKLLFHYYDKDFNNEADTPDNFQSRRPNTSFCFLDIRSPGLGDTAMYLCATSRVSGETQYFGPGTRLLVL.

The V call is TRBV25-1, the J call TRBJ2-7; D remains ambiguous. Germline assignment: CDR1 MGHDK and CDR2 SYGVNS. CDR3 size: 14 residues. V lost 1 base and J lost 1, with 8 bases in between. CDR3 region: CASSEFSGSYEQYF. The CDR3 nucleotides are TGTGCCAGCAGTGAATTTTCAGGTTCCTACGAGCAGTACTTC.

The rearrangement links TRBV7-2 to TRBJ1-5; D uncertain. This CDR3 comprises 15 residues. CDR1 and CDR2 from the germline V gene are SGHTA and FQGNSA. The ends were cut back, 5 bases at V and 11 bases at J, with 22 bases in the middle. CDR3 residues: CASSPSRTGYGSQHF. The CDR3 DNA reads as TGTGCCAGCAGCCCTTCTCGAACCGGGTATGGGTCCCAGCATTTT.

The V and J genes are TRBV25-1 and TRBJ1-1; no firm D call. V shed 11 bases and J shed 3 bases, with 13 bases lying between them. Germline V gene sequence: CDR1 MGHDK, CDR2 SYGVNS. This CDR3 contains 12 residues. CDR3 DNA: TGTGCCCCTAAGACATGTTACACTGAAGCTTTCTTT. Amino acids: CAPKTCYTEAFF.

The chain couples TRBV10-1 to TRBJ2-5, with 7 positions matching TRBD2. Gene TRBJ2-7 matches the end of the DNA better, so the J call may be wrong. The length of the CDR3 is 14 residues. Looked up from germline, CDR1 is WNHNN and CDR2 is SYGVQD (reference sequence). CDR3: CASSPTRGEYEQYF. The CDR3 DNA reads as TGCGCCAGCAGCCCGACACGGGGGGAGTACGAGCAGTACTTC.

The V gene is TRBV7-2, the J gene TRBJ2-7, with 9 bases fitting TRBD1. The V and J ends lost 5 bases and 3 bases, in that order; junction bases with no gene match: 8. The CDR3 is 15 residues long. Per the germline V gene, CDR1 is SGHTA and CDR2 is FQGNSA. CDR3 protein: CASSLIPGQGYEQYF. The CDR3 DNA follows: TGTGCCAGCAGCCTGATTCCGGGACAGGGCTACGAGCAGTACTTC.

In nucleotides, the CDR3 is TGTGCCAGCACCCAGACAGGCCTGGTAGCTTTCTTT. Amino acids: CASTQTGLVAFF. V gene TRBV11-2 combines with J gene TRBJ1-1; D might be TRBD1 (6 bases). Germline CDR1 is SGHAT and CDR2 is FQNNGV. The CDR3 loop spans 12 amino acids. V was cut by 7 bases and J by 10 bases, with 16 bases left in between.

The genes are TRBV5-1 and TRBJ2-1; D gene unclear. With 4 bases removed from V and 7 bases from J, the gap between germline ends came to 15 bases. CDR3 length: 14 residues. The germline V gene has CDR1 SGHRS and CDR2 YFSETQ. The CDR3 nucleotides read TGCGCCAGCAGCCTCCAAACCGGGCTGAATGAGCAGTTCTTC. It translates to CASSLQTGLNEQFF.

The V gene is TRBV15, the J gene TRBJ1-5; no clear D gene. The CDR3 extends over 16 amino acids. V gave up 4 bases and J gave up 0 bases, with 13 bases separating them. CDR1 LNHNV and CDR2 YYDKDF come from the germline V gene (reference sequence). In DNA, the CDR3 is TGTGCCACCAGCAACGCGCGGAGCCTTAGCAATCAGCCCCAGCATTTT. It specifies CATSNARSLSNQPQHF.

This clone appeared once. The chain links TRBV7-2 to TRBJ1-2, with 8 bases matching TRBD1. Trimming took 3 bases from V and 0 from J; bases not matched to a gene: 3. This CDR3 has 15 amino acids. Germline CDR1 SGHTA, CDR2 FQGNSA. The CDR3 region is CASSFGTGTNYGYTF. The CDR3 nucleotides are TGTGCCAGCAGCTTTGGGACAGGTACTAACTATGGCTACACCTTC.

This clone was detected only once. The chain joins TRBV12-5 to TRBJ2-7, with D unclear. Germline CDR1 reads LGHNT; CDR2 reads FRNRAP. Trimming shortened V by 6 bases and J by 1 base, and 7 bases separated the two germline ends. CDR3 length equals 12 residues. The CDR3, as DNA: TGTGCTAGTGGGACAAATTCCTACGAGCAGTACTTC. It encodes CASGTNSYEQYF.

The V and J genes are TRBV7-2 and TRBJ2-3; 16 positions match TRBD2. Looked up from germline, CDR1 is SGHTA and CDR2 is FQGNSA. CDR3 length: 16 residues. V lost 5 bases, J lost 5 bases, and 4 bases stayed unmatched. The CDR3 is CASSRGLAGGQDTQYF. The CDR3 nucleotides are TGTGCCAGCAGCCGGGGACTAGCGGGGGGGCAAGATACGCAGTATTTT.

This clone turned up a few times. V gene TRBV5-1 combines with J gene TRBJ1-3; TRBD1 matches 8 bases. The germline CDR1 and CDR2 sequences are SGHRS and YFSETQ. V trimming: 2 bases; J trimming: 6 bases; junction bases outside the gene matches: 4. The CDR3 spans 14 residues. The CDR3 bases are TGCGCCAGCAGCTTATCAGGGGGCATAAACACCATATATTTT. The encoded protein is CASSLSGGINTIYF.

This sequence joins TRBV9 and TRBJ1-3, with D uncertain. Germline V CDR1 and CDR2: SGDLS, YYNGEE. V dropped 0 bases and J dropped 6 bases, with 13 bases sitting between them. The CDR3 is 15 residues long. The CDR3 reads CASSVEAGLANTIYF. DNA for the CDR3: TGTGCCAGCAGCGTAGAAGCAGGTCTCGCAAACACCATATATTTT.

The chain combines TRBV6-4 with TRBJ2-2; a weak D match, TRBD2 (5 bases). The CDR3 has 17 residues. V shed 0 bases and J shed 4 bases, with 15 bases lying between them. Germline loops: CDR1 MRHNA, CDR2 SNTAGT. The CDR3 DNA follows: TGTGCCAGCAGTGACTCGAGTGGCGGGCACTCCACCGGGGAGCTGTTTTTT. Protein: CASSDSSGGHSTGELFF.

V usage is TRBV28 and J usage is TRBJ1-3, with D unresolved. Between the trimmed V and J ends, which lost 7 bases and 6 bases, there was a span of 7 bases. The CDR3 is 11 amino acids. The germline CDR1 and CDR2 sequences are MDHEN and SYDVKM. This chain's CDR3 is CASTYSNTIYF. For the CDR3, the DNA is TGTGCCAGCACCTATTCAAACACCATATATTTT.

V is TRBV5-1 and J is TRBJ1-1; maybe TRBD1 (6 bases). V lost 0 bases, J lost 1 base, and 10 bases lay in between. CDR3 length: 15 amino acids. Germline CDR1 and CDR2: SGHRS and YFSETQ. The CDR3 here is CASSLVQGRNTEAFF. CDR3 DNA: TGCGCCAGCAGCTTGGTTCAGGGGAGGAACACTGAAGCTTTCTTT.

This chain joins TRBV25-1 and TRBJ2-7; TRBD2 is a possible D gene (6 bases). V was shortened by 4 bases and J by 3 bases, with 22 bases between the two germline ends. The germline CDR1 and CDR2 sequences are MGHDK and SYGVNS. There are 17 residues in the CDR3. Written as DNA, the CDR3 is TGTGCCAGCAGTGGGCTGGGAAGGCGGGGTGGAAGCTACGAGCAGTACTTC. It codes for CASSGLGRRGGSYEQYF.

The V gene is TRBV19, the J gene TRBJ1-5; no definite D call. Trimming stripped 7 bases from V and 1 base from J, with 14 bases between. CDR3 length: 15 amino acids. Germline CDR1 LNHDA, CDR2 SQIVND (reference sequence). The CDR3 spells CASIPSGRSNQPQHF. CDR3 in DNA: TGTGCCAGTATTCCTTCCGGTCGGAGCAATCAGCCCCAGCATTTT.

The rearrangement joins TRBV19 to TRBJ1-4; TRBD1 is a possible D gene (6 bases). This CDR3 is built from 16 residues. V lost 6 bases and J 8 bases, leaving 22 bases between the germline ends. Germline-derived CDR1 and CDR2 are LNHDA and SQIVND (reference sequence). The CDR3 is CASSSRGQNGREKLFF. In nucleotides, the CDR3 is TGTGCCAGTAGCTCCCGCGGACAGAATGGAAGGGAAAAACTGTTTTTT. The variable domain in full, with the rest retrieved from reference TRBV19 and TRBJ1-4, is DGGITQSPKYLFRKEGQNVTLSCEQNLNHDAMYWYRQDPGQGLRLIYYSQIVNDFQKGDIAEGYSVSREKKESFPLTVTSAQKNPTAFYLCASSSRGQNGREKLFFGSGTQLSVL.

The chain links TRBV4-2 to TRBJ2-1; 13 bases are shared with TRBD2. The trim removed 4 bases at V and 9 bases at J, leaving 9 bases unmatched. The V gene's germline CDR1 is LGHNA and CDR2 YNFKEQ. The CDR3 consists of 16 residues. DNA for the CDR3: TGTGCCAGCAGCCGAACTAGCGGGGGGGATGCGGGTGAGCAGTTCTTC. This translates into CASSRTSGGDAGEQFF.

The rearrangement joins TRBV29-1 to TRBJ1-2; D is ambiguous. Trimming removed 0 bases at V and 8 bases at J, with 10 bases between. The CDR3 spans 12 residues. CDR1 and CDR2 from the germline V gene are SQVTM and ANQGSEA. The CDR3 sequence: CSVEDPGKGYTF. The CDR3 DNA sequence: TGCAGCGTTGAAGACCCAGGCAAGGGCTACACCTTC.

In DNA, the CDR3 is TGTGCCAGCACAGAGGGGGACCCCTCTGGAAACACCATATATTTT. Its translation is CASTEGDPSGNTIYF. The chain has TRBV6-6 and TRBJ1-3, with a possible D match to TRBD1 (6 bases). Germline V gene data show CDR1 as MNHNY and CDR2 as SVGAGI (reference sequence). The CDR3 spans 15 residues. Trimming took 7 bases from V and 0 from J, leaving 13 bases between them.

This clone has only a few counts. The chain joins TRBV4-2 to TRBJ1-1, with TRBD1 as a possible D gene (6 bases). The germline gives CDR1 LGHNA, CDR2 YNFKEQ. The CDR3 has 14 residues. V lost 5 bases to trimming and J lost 4 bases, with 14 bases between them. The CDR3 here is CASSFKGGATEAFF. The CDR3 bases are TGTGCCAGCAGCTTCAAGGGGGGTGCCACTGAAGCTTTCTTT.